These T cell receptor beta chains were read from a single sample in a study of patients and donors after allogeneic stem cell transplantation. TCRdb re-called the RT-PCR reads with MiXCR, one entry per CDR3 protein. The data contain about 40,000 distinct CDR3 sequences, about 31% of them singletons. Sequenced: blood, either unsorted or a sorted T cell fraction (not recorded which). These receptors came from a human donor who was either an allogeneic HSCT recipient or a stem cell or donor lymphocyte infusion donor (not recorded which). It is not recorded whose cells these are; they may come from a transplant donor. Each CDR3 is given with its conserved first and last residue. Clone sizes are given selectively: once, few, many, or a class where the clone is expanded.

j_call clone_size v_call cdr3_aa
TRBJ2-1 few TRBV20-1 CSVGSSGRVGEQFF
TRBJ1-6 - TRBV6-2/TRBV6-3 CASSSGQPRGEPLHF
TRBJ2-1 - TRBV7-3 CASSFRRGLDNEQFF
TRBJ2-7 few TRBV10-3 CAISEGLGAEQYF
TRBJ2-3 many TRBV13 CASSHGRSQYF
TRBJ1-1 - TRBV9 CASSVRVNTEAFF
TRBJ1-2 many TRBV7-2 CASSFLWDRAAGGYTF
TRBJ2-7 - TRBV29-1 CSVKPGLHTYEQYF
TRBJ2-3 once TRBV7-9 CASSRISGQTSTDTQYF
TRBJ2-2 - TRBV28 CASSLSGNTGELFF
TRBJ1-6 few TRBV28 CASSPTGGGGSPLHF
TRBJ2-5 - TRBV18 CASSPKETQYF
TRBJ2-6 - TRBV5-1 CASNKFDRPQVLTF
TRBJ2-3 few TRBV7-3 CASSSGHHSTDTQYF
TRBJ1-1 - TRBV5-1 CASSFRPLPGQVNRNTEAFF
TRBJ2-2 - TRBV9 CASSVQGLATGELFF
TRBJ2-2 few TRBV4-1 CASSQNPTGTGYTGELFF
TRBJ2-2 few TRBV20-1 CSARDLLYTGELFF
TRBJ1-4 few TRBV5-6 CASTRGPIREKLFF
TRBJ2-5 - TRBV19 CASSIQTGDETQYF
TRBJ2-3 once TRBV5-1 CASSQSLAGASSGGDTQYF
TRBJ1-1 - TRBV7-6 CASSHSGGPEAFF
TRBJ1-4 many TRBV5-1 CASSLGDRGRSNEKLFF
TRBJ1-5 few TRBV20-1 CSAWNGSNQPQHF
TRBJ2-2 - TRBV12-3/TRBV12-4 CASSFAGTGELFF
TRBJ1-2 many TRBV5-5 CASSLEASYGYTF
TRBJ2-4 - TRBV29-1 CSVEAGAKNIQYF
TRBJ1-4 many TRBV6-5 CASSPWTPTNEKLFF
TRBJ1-4 - TRBV5-1 CASSFGQGEKLFF
TRBJ2-5 - TRBV7-2 CASSLGWGQRGSQETQYF
TRBJ1-2 many TRBV12-3/TRBV12-4 CASSLGQSYGYTF
TRBJ2-7 - TRBV11-2 CASSLTGTRHYEQYF
TRBJ2-1 - TRBV24-1 CATSDLGTPYNEQFF
TRBJ2-2 many TRBV6-5 CASSYSFTGELFF
TRBJ2-7 - TRBV4-3 CASSQDPRANYEQYF
TRBJ2-1 - TRBV12-3/TRBV12-4 CASRLSGTFNEQFF
TRBJ2-2 few TRBV10-3 CAISEQHSAGELFF
TRBJ2-2 - TRBV12-3/TRBV12-4 CASSWPGTSDTGELFF
TRBJ2-6 - TRBV7-8 CASTNVWVLGANVLTF
TRBJ1-5 few TRBV12-3/TRBV12-4 CASSLGQSNQPQHF